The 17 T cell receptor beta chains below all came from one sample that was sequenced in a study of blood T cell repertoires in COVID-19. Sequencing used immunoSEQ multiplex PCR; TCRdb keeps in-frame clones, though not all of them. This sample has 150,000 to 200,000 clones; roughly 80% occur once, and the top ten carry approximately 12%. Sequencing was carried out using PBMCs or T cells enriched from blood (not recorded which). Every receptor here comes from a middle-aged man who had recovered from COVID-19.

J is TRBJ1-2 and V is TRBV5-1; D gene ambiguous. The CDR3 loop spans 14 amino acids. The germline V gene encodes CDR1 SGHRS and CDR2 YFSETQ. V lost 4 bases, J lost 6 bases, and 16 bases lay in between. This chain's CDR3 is CASSLGSGLDGYTF. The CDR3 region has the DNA TGCGCCAGCAGCCTAGGTTCCGGGTTGGATGGCTACACCTTC.

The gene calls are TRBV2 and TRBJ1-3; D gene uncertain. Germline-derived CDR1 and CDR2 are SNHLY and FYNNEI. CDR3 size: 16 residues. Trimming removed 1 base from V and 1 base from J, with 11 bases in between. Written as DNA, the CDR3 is TGTGCCAGCAGTGAAGGGTCTGAGGGTTCTGGAAACACCATATATTTT. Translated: CASSEGSEGSGNTIYF.

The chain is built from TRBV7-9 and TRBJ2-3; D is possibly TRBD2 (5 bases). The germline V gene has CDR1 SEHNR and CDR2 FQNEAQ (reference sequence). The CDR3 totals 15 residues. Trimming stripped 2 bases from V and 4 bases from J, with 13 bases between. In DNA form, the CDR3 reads TGTGCCAGCAGCTTAAATGCGGGTGGGTCAGATACGCAGTATTTT. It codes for CASSLNAGGSDTQYF.

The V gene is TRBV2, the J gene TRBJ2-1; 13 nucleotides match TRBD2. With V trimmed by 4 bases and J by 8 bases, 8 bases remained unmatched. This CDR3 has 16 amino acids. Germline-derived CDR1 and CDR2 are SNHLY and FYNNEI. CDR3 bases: TGTGCCAGCAGTGGTGGACTAGCGGGAGTAGGCGATGAGCAGTTCTTC. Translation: CASSGGLAGVGDEQFF. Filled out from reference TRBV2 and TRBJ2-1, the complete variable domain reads EPEVTQTPSHQVTQMGQEVILRCVPISNHLYFYWYRQILGQKVEFLVSFYNNEISEKSEIFDDQFSVERPDGSNFTLKIRSTKLEDSAMYFCASSGGLAGVGDEQFFGPGTRLTVL.

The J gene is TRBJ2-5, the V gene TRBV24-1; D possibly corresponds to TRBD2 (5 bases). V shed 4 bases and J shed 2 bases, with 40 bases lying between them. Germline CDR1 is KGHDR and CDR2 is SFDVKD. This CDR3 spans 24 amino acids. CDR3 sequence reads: CATSEFRQIPADPVGVVLQETQYF. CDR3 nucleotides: TGTGCCACCAGTGAGTTTAGACAAATACCTGCAGACCCAGTCGGGGTGGTATTACAAGAGACCCAGTACTTC.

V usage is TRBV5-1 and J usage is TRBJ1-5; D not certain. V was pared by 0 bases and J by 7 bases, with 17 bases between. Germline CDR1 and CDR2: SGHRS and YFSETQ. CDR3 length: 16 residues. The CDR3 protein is CASSLGTGSRIQPQHF. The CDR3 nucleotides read TGCGCCAGCAGCTTGGGTACGGGGTCAAGGATCCAGCCCCAGCATTTT.

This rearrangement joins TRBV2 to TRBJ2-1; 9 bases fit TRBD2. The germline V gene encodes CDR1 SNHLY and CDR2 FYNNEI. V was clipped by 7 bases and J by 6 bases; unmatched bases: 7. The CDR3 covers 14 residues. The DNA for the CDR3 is TGTGCCAGCATAGCGGGAGAGTCCCGCAATGAGCAGTTCTTC. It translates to CASIAGESRNEQFF.

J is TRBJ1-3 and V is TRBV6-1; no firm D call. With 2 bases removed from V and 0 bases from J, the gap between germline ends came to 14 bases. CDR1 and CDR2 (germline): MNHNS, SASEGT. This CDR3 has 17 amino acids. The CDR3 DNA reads TGTGCCAGCAGTGAATCAGGTAGACCCCGCTCTGGAAACACCATATATTTT. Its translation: CASSESGRPRSGNTIYF.

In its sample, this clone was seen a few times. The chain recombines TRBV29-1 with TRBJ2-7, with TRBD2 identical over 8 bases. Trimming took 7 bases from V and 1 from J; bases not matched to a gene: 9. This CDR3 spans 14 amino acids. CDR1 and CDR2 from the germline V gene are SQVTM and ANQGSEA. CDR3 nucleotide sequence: TGCAGCGCCTCTGGGAGCGGGAGTTCCTACGAGCAGTACTTC. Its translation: CSASGSGSSYEQYF.

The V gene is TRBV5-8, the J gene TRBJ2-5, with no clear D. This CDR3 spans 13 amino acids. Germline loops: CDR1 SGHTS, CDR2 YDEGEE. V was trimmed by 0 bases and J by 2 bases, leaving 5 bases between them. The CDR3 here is CASSLGRQETQYF. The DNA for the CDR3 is TGTGCCAGCAGCTTGGGGCGGCAAGAGACCCAGTACTTC. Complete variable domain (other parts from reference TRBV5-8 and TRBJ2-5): EAGVTQSPTHLIKTRGQQATLRCSPISGHTSVYWYQQALGLGLQFLLWYDEGEERNRGNFPPRFSGRQFPNYSSELNVNALELEDSALYLCASSLGRQETQYFGPGTRLLVL.

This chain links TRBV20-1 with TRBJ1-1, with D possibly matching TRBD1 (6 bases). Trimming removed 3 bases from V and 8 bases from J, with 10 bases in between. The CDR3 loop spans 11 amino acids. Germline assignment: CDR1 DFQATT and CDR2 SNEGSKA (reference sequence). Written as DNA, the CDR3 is TGCAGTGCTAGGGGACAACGAGAAGCTTTCTTT. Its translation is CSARGQREAFF.

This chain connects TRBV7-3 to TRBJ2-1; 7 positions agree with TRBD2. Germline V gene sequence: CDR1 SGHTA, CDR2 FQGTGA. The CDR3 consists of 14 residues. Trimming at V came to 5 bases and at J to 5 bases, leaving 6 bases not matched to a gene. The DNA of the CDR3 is TGTGCCAGCAGCGGAGGGCTAGCGGACAATGAGCAGTTCTTC. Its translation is CASSGGLADNEQFF.

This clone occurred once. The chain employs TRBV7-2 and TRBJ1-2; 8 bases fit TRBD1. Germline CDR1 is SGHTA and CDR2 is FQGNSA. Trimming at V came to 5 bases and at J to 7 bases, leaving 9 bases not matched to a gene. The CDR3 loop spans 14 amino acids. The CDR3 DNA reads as TGTGCCAGCAGCCTCGACAGGGGACAACGTGGCTACACCTTC. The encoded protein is CASSLDRGQRGYTF.

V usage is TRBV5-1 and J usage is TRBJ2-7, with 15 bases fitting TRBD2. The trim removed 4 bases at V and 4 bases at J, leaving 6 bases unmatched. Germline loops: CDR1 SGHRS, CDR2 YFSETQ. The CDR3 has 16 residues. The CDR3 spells CASSPYGLAGGYEQYV. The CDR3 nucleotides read TGCGCCAGCAGCCCATACGGACTAGCGGGAGGGTACGAGCAGTACGTC.

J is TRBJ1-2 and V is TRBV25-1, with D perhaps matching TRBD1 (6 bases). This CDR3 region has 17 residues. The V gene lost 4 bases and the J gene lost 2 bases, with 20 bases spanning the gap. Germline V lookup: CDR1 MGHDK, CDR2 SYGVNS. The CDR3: CASSAYTGRGANYGYTF. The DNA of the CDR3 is TGTGCCAGCAGTGCTTATACGGGGCGGGGGGCGAACTATGGCTACACCTTC.

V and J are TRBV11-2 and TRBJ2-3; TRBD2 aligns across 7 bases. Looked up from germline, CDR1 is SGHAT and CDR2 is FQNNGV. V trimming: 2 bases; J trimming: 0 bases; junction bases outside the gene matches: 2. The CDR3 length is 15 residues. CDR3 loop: CASSLSSGSTDTQYF. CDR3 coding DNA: TGTGCCAGCAGCTTAAGTAGCGGGAGCACAGATACGCAGTATTTT.

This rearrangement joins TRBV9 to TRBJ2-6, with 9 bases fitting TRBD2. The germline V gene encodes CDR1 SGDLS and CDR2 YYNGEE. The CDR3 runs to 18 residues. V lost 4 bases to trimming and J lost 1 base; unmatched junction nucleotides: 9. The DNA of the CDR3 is TGTGCCAGCAGCACCCGTCGGGGACTAGCTTCTGGGGCCAACGTCCTGACTTTC. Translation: CASSTRRGLASGANVLTF.